These 14 T cell receptor beta chains share one sample of origin, sequenced in a study of cytomegalovirus exposure and HLA in healthy donors. Vbeta (60) and Jbeta (13) primers were used in the PCR. Using immunoSEQ multiplex PCR, the repertoire was profiled, and TCRdb retains in-frame clones only, with some absent. The repertoire holds 150,000 to 200,000 clones, with about four fifths as singletons. Sequencing used PBMCs. These receptors were collected from a woman in her fifties or sixties in good health and CMV-seronegative.

The genes are TRBV29-1 and TRBJ2-1; TRBD1 is a possible D gene (7 bases). The CDR3 runs to 13 residues. Trimming removed 5 bases at V and 5 bases at J, with 13 bases between. Germline V CDR1 and CDR2: SQVTM, ANQGSEA. CDR3 region: CSVWRDSHNEQFF. For the CDR3, the DNA is TGCAGCGTTTGGAGGGACAGTCACAATGAGCAGTTCTTC.

This chain links TRBV27 with TRBJ2-7; D might be TRBD2 (7 bases). CDR3 size: 15 residues. Trimming removed 3 bases from V and 7 bases from J, with 19 bases in between. Germline V gives CDR1 MNHEY, CDR2 SMNVEV (reference sequence). This CDR3 reads CASSLVGGGFDEQYF. Written as DNA, the CDR3 is TGTGCCAGCAGTTTGGTGGGAGGGGGTTTCGATGAGCAGTACTTC.

The chain recombines TRBV5-6 with TRBJ2-2; a possible D gene is TRBD1 (8 bases). Germline V gene sequence: CDR1 SGHDT, CDR2 YYEEEE. This CDR3 contains 16 residues. Trimming removed 4 bases at V and 7 bases at J, with 20 bases between. CDR3 coding DNA: TGTGCCAGCAGCCCGGGGGACAGGCGGACTAGCGGGGAGCTGTTTTTT. The encoded protein is CASSPGDRRTSGELFF.

The genes are TRBV9 and TRBJ1-2, with 10 positions matching TRBD1. J lost 6 bases, V lost 3 bases, and 11 bases had no gene match. CDR1 and CDR2 (germline): SGDLS, YYNGEE. CDR3 length: 16 amino acids. CDR3 region: CASSGLPDRGWDGYTF. Here the CDR3 DNA reads TGTGCCAGCAGCGGCCTCCCGGACAGGGGGTGGGATGGCTACACCTTC. Using reference TRBV9 and TRBJ1-2 for the parts outside the CDR3, the full variable domain is DSGVTQTPKHLITATGQRVTLRCSPRSGDLSVYWYQQSLDQGLQFLIQYYNGEERAKGNILERFSAQQFPDLHSELNLSSLELGDSALYFCASSGLPDRGWDGYTFGSGTRLTVV.

The sample holds a few counts of this clone. The gene calls are TRBV28 and TRBJ2-7; unclear D gene. The germline CDR1 and CDR2 sequences are MDHEN and SYDVKM. V lost 6 bases to trimming and J lost 2 bases, with 14 bases between them. The CDR3 extends over 14 amino acids. DNA for the CDR3: TGTGCCAGCAGCCTGACATCGAAAGCCTACGAGCAGTACTTC. It encodes CASSLTSKAYEQYF.

The chain combines TRBV7-2 with TRBJ2-7, with 8 bases identical to TRBD1. V lost 4 bases to trimming and J lost 2 bases; unmatched junction nucleotides: 7. This CDR3 comprises 15 residues. Per germline, CDR1 SGHTA and CDR2 FQGNSA. The chain's CDR3 is CASSSPDRDTYEQYF. The CDR3 coding sequence is TGTGCCAGCAGCTCCCCGGACAGGGATACCTACGAGCAGTACTTC.

The V and J genes are TRBV7-9 and TRBJ2-1; 7 bases agree with TRBD2. The V gene end was trimmed by 5 bases and the J gene end by 2 bases; junction bases not matched to a gene: 6. In germline, CDR1 is SEHNR, CDR2 FQNEAQ (reference sequence). This CDR3 spans 15 amino acids. As DNA, the CDR3 is TGTGCCAGCAGCCCCCGGGGAGGGACCTACAATGAGCAGTTCTTC. As protein: CASSPRGGTYNEQFF.

This chain uses TRBV28 with TRBJ2-4; tentative D call: TRBD2 (5 bases). The V and J ends lost 5 bases and 1 base respectively, with 12 bases between them. The length of the CDR3 is 15 residues. The V gene's germline CDR1 is MDHEN and CDR2 SYDVKM. The CDR3 nucleotides are TGTGCCAGCAGTCCGAGTGGGGAGGCCAAAAACATTCAGTACTTC. Residues: CASSPSGEAKNIQYF. Supplemented by reference TRBV28 and TRBJ2-4, the full variable domain reads DVKVTQSSRYLVKRTGEKVFLECVQDMDHENMFWYRQDPGLGLRLIYFSYDVKMKEKGDIPEGYSVSREKKERFSLILESASTNQTSMYLCASSPSGEAKNIQYFGAGTRLSVL.

V and J are TRBV14 and TRBJ2-5; 7 bases are a match to TRBD1. CDR3 size: 13 residues. The ends lost 6 bases at V and 7 bases at J; junction bases unmatched: 8. Germline CDR1 SGHDN, CDR2 FVKESK. The CDR3, as DNA: TGTGCCAGCAGACACAGGGGCGGTGGGACCCAGTACTTC. Protein sequence: CASRHRGGGTQYF.

V gene TRBV27 combines with J gene TRBJ2-1, with TRBD2 identical over 8 bases. Trimming cost V 3 bases and J 8 bases; bases outside gene matches: 9. This CDR3 is 15 amino acids long. Per the germline V gene, CDR1 is MNHEY and CDR2 is SMNVEV (reference sequence). DNA for the CDR3: TGTGCCAGCAGTTTCACGGGAGGGCCGGTCGATGAGCAGTTCTTC. Translation: CASSFTGGPVDEQFF.

The gene calls are TRBV28 and TRBJ1-5; D is uncertain. CDR3 length: 14 amino acids. Germline V CDR1 and CDR2: MDHEN, SYDVKM. The V gene lost 3 bases and the J gene lost 9 bases, with 15 bases spanning the gap. In DNA form, the CDR3 reads TGTGCCAGCAGTTTTTGGAGCTCGAACGGGCCCCAGCATTTT. Translating it yields CASSFWSSNGPQHF. Drawing the rest from reference TRBV28 and TRBJ1-5, the complete variable domain is DVKVTQSSRYLVKRTGEKVFLECVQDMDHENMFWYRQDPGLGLRLIYFSYDVKMKEKGDIPEGYSVSREKKERFSLILESASTNQTSMYLCASSFWSSNGPQHFGDGTRLSIL.

The chain recombines TRBV4-3 with TRBJ2-7, with 9 bases that match TRBD1. Germline CDR1 reads LGHNA; CDR2 reads YSLEER. The ends lost 3 bases at V and 5 bases at J; junction bases unmatched: 8. The CDR3 is 15 amino acids. CDR3 sequence: CASSQGTGRLDEQYF. DNA for the CDR3: TGCGCCAGCAGCCAGGGGACAGGGAGGTTGGACGAGCAGTACTTC.

V gene TRBV6-5 combines with J gene TRBJ1-4; D is undetermined. This CDR3 comprises 14 residues. The V gene lost 6 bases and the J gene lost 2 bases, with 10 bases spanning the gap. CDR1 is MNHEY, CDR2 SVGAGI, per germline. CDR3 in amino acids: CASSQTHTNEKLFF. The CDR3 nucleotides are TGTGCCAGCAGCCAGACACACACTAATGAAAAACTGTTTTTT.

The J gene is TRBJ1-1, the V gene TRBV4-3, with no clear D. Between the trimmed V and J ends, which lost 3 bases and 0 bases, there was a span of 11 bases. The germline gives CDR1 LGHNA, CDR2 YSLEER. This CDR3 has 15 amino acids. CDR3 in DNA: TGCGCCAGCAGCCAGACACCCTCCATGAACACTGAAGCTTTCTTT. Protein product: CASSQTPSMNTEAFF.